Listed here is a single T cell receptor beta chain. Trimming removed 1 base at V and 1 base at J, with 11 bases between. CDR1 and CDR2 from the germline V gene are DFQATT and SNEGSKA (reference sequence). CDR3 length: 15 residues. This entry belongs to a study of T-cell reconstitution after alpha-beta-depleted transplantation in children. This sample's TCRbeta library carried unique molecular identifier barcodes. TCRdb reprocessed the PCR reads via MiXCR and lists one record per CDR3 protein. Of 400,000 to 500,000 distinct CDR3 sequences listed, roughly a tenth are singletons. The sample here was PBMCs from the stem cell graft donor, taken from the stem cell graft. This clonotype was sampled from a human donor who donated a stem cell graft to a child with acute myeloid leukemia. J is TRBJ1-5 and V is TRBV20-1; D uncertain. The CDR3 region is CSARAGEVSNQPQHF. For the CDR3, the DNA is TGCAGTGCTAGAGCCGGGGAGGTGAGCAATCAGCCCCAGCATTTT.